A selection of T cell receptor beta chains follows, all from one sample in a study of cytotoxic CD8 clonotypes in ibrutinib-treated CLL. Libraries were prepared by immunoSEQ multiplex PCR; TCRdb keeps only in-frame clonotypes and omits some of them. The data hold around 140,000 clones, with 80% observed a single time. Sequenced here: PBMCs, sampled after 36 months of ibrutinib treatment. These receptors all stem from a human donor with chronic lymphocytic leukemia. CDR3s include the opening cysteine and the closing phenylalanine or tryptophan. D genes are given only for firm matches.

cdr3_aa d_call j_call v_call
CASGLVLLGQGAQFF TRBD1 TRBJ2-1 TRBV12-5
CAWSQGDRQPQHF TRBD1 TRBJ1-5 TRBV30
CASRGYRGFPQAFF TRBD1 TRBJ1-1 TRBV6-5
CASSLAGRVGQYF TRBD2 TRBJ2-7 TRBV5-1
CSAERETQYF - TRBJ2-5 TRBV29-1
CASSQDSSVNEQFF - TRBJ2-1 TRBV4-2
CASSLEEREVLDTQYF TRBD2 TRBJ2-3 TRBV7-7
CASRTSGSYNEQFF TRBD2 TRBJ2-1 TRBV5-1
CASSLDSSGNTIYF - TRBJ1-3 TRBV7-9
CASSPDPLQSQHF - TRBJ1-5 TRBV18
CASSQAGGRRSYEQYF TRBD2 TRBJ2-7 TRBV14
CASSEGLSSGNTIYF - TRBJ1-3 TRBV19
CAISENQAAAFF - TRBJ1-1 TRBV10-3
CASSLGSEAFF - TRBJ1-1 TRBV5-1
CASSFRLETQYF - TRBJ2-5 TRBV5-8
CASSEVFGNGELFF - TRBJ2-2 TRBV4-2
CAWGTGLQETQYF - TRBJ2-5 TRBV30
CASSLNPQTLFHEKLFF - TRBJ1-4 TRBV7-6
CASSPWTGSYEQYF TRBD1 TRBJ2-7 TRBV19
CASSEDVSGANVLTF - TRBJ2-6 TRBV6-4
CASSSPAGQRGNTIYF - TRBJ1-3 TRBV28
CASSLGQSRTEAFF - TRBJ1-1 TRBV5-6
CASSFTGDTEAFF TRBD1 TRBJ1-1 TRBV7-3
CASTPGGPTDTQYF - TRBJ2-3 TRBV6-5
CSVDNVGNQGYEQYF - TRBJ2-7 TRBV29-1
CASSELTGPNYGYTF TRBD1 TRBJ1-2 TRBV6-1
CASSTGGGGNTIYF TRBD1 TRBJ1-3 TRBV9
CASSLLASGGYEQYF TRBD2 TRBJ2-7 TRBV27
CASSATWRRSTDTQYF - TRBJ2-3 TRBV6-1